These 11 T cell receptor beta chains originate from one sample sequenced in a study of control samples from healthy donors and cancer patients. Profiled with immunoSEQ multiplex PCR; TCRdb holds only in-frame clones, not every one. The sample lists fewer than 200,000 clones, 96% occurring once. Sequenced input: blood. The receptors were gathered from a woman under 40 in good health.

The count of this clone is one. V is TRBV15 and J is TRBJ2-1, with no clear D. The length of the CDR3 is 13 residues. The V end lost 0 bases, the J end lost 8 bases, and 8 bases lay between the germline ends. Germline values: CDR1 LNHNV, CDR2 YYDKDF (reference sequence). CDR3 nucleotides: TGTGCCACCAGCAGAGATAAGGGCCATGAGCAGTTCTTC. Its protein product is CATSRDKGHEQFF.

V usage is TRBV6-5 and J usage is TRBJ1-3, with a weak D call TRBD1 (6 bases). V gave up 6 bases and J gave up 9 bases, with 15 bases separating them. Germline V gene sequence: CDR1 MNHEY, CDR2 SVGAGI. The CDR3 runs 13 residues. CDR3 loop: CASSPGQPATIYF. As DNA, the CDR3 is TGTGCCAGCAGCCCAGGACAGCCTGCCACCATATATTTT.

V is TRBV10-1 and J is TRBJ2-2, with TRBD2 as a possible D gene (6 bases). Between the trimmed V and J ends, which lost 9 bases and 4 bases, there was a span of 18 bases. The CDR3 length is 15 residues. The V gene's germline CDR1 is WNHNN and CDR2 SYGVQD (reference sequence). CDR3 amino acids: CARRLDSNGTGELFF. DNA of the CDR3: TGCGCCAGACGACTAGACAGTAACGGCACCGGGGAGCTGTTTTTT.

The CDR3 spells CASSYPSNSNQPQHF. CDR3 DNA: TGTGCCAGCAGTTACCCGAGCAATAGCAATCAGCCCCAGCATTTT. This chain links TRBV6-6 with TRBJ1-5; D remains unclear. Germline V CDR1 and CDR2: MNHNY, SVGAGI (reference sequence). The CDR3 loop spans 15 amino acids. Trimming took 2 bases from V and 0 from J, leaving 8 bases between them.

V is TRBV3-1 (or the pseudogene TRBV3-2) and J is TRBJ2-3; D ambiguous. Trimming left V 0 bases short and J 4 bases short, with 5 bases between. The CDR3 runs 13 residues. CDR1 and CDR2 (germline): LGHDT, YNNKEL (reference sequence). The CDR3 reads CASSQDLADTQYF. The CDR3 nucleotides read TGTGCCAGCAGCCAAGATCTTGCAGATACGCAGTATTTT.

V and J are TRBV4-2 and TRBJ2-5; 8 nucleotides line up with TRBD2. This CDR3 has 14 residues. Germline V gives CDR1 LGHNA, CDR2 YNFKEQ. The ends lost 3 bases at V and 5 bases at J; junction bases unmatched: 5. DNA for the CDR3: TGTGCCAGCAGCCAGCCGGGACTAGAGGAGACCCAGTACTTC. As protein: CASSQPGLEETQYF.

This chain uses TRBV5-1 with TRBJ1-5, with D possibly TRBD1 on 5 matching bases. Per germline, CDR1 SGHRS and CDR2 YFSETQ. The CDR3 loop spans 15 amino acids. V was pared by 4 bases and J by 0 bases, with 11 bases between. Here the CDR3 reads CASSLGGNSNQPQHF. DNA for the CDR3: TGCGCCAGCAGCCTCGGGGGAAATAGCAATCAGCCCCAGCATTTT.

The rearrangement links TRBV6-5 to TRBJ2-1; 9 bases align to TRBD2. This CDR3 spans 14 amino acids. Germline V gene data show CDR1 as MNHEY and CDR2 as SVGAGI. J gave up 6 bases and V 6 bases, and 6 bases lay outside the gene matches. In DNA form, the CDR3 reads TGTGCCAGCAGCAGCGGGAGGTCGCCCAATGAGCAGTTCTTC. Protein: CASSSGRSPNEQFF.

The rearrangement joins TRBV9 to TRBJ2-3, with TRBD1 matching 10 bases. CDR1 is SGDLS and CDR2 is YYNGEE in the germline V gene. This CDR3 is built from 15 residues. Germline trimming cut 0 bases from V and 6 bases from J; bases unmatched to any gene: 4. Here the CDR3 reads CASSVGQGAADTQYF. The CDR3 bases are TGTGCCAGCAGCGTAGGACAGGGGGCAGCCGATACGCAGTATTTT.

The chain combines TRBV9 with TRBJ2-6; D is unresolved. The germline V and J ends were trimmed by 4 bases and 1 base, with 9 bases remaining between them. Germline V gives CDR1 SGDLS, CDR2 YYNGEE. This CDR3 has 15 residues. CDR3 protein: CASSLAVSGANVLTF. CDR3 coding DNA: TGTGCCAGCAGCTTGGCGGTTTCTGGGGCCAACGTCCTGACTTTC.

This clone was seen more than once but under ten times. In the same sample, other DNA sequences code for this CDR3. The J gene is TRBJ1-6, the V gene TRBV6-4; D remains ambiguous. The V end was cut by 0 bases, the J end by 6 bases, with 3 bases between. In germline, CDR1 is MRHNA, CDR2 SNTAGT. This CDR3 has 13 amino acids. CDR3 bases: TGTGCCAGCAGTGACTCCAGTAATTCACCCCTCCACTTT. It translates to CASSDSSNSPLHF.